Listed below are T cell receptor beta chains from one sample, sequenced in a study of post-analysis software for immune sequencing data. MiXCR, run by TCRdb on the PCR reads, gives a single entry per CDR3 protein. The top ten clones hold about 12% of a sample with about 500,000 distinct CDR3 sequences, 40% to 55% of them seen once. Sequencing was performed on blood. These receptors all come from a girl aged 5-17 years with multiple sclerosis. The CDR3 runs from the conserved cysteine through the conserved F or W. Each record gives: clone size, D gene, V gene, J gene, CDR3 protein, CDR3 DNA. A D gene is named only where the DNA matches it firmly. A row's size may be missing; if present it is once, few, many or a size class.

abundance: few; d_gene: TRBD2; v_gene: TRBV10-3; j_gene: TRBJ2-7; CDR3aa: CAIRGLAGEGSDEQYF; CDR3nt: TGTGCCATCAGGGGACTAGCGGGAGAAGGAAGCGACGAGCAGTACTTC
abundance: .; d_gene: .; v_gene: TRBV20-1; j_gene: TRBJ2-7; CDR3aa: CSARRGYEQYF; CDR3nt: TGCAGTGCTAGAAGGGGGTACGAGCAGTACTTC
abundance: few; d_gene: TRBD2; v_gene: TRBV18; j_gene: TRBJ2-1; CDR3aa: CASSPGLAGGDEQFF; CDR3nt: TGTGCCAGCTCACCGGGACTAGCGGGAGGAGATGAGCAGTTCTTC
abundance: .; d_gene: TRBD2; v_gene: TRBV4-2; j_gene: TRBJ2-7; CDR3aa: CASSETFGLALYEQYF; CDR3nt: TGTGCCAGCAGCGAGACTTTTGGACTAGCGCTATACGAGCAGTACTTC
abundance: few; d_gene: TRBD1; v_gene: TRBV7-2; j_gene: TRBJ2-1; CDR3aa: CASSLAGTGGVEQFF; CDR3nt: TGTGCCAGCAGCTTAGCCGGGACAGGGGGCGTTGAGCAGTTCTTC
abundance: .; d_gene: .; v_gene: TRBV7-2; j_gene: TRBJ1-2; CDR3aa: CASSLARSASYGYTF; CDR3nt: TGTGCCAGCAGCTTAGCTCGATCGGCTAGCTATGGCTACACCTTC
abundance: few; d_gene: .; v_gene: TRBV20-1; j_gene: TRBJ2-7; CDR3aa: CSARGGQRPLEQYF; CDR3nt: TGCAGTGCTAGAGGCGGCCAACGGCCCCTCGAGCAGTACTTC
abundance: .; d_gene: .; v_gene: TRBV20-1; j_gene: TRBJ2-1; CDR3aa: CSAPRASYSYNEQFF; CDR3nt: TGCAGTGCCCCGAGGGCCTCATACTCCTACAATGAGCAGTTCTTC
abundance: .; d_gene: .; v_gene: TRBV29-1; j_gene: TRBJ2-7; CDR3aa: CSAAGPYGNYEQYF; CDR3nt: TGCAGCGCTGCCGGTCCCTATGGAAACTACGAGCAGTACTTC
abundance: .; d_gene: TRBD1; v_gene: TRBV7-9; j_gene: TRBJ1-2; CDR3aa: CASSFRPPTGAGYGYTF; CDR3nt: TGTGCCAGCAGCTTCCGCCCCCCGACAGGGGCGGGCTATGGCTACACCTTC
abundance: .; d_gene: .; v_gene: TRBV29-1; j_gene: TRBJ2-6; CDR3aa: CSVEYGKGRSGANVLTF; CDR3nt: TGCAGCGTTGAATATGGAAAGGGGCGATCTGGGGCCAACGTCCTGACTTTC
abundance: few; d_gene: .; v_gene: TRBV20-1; j_gene: TRBJ2-5; CDR3aa: CSAQMSRPETQYF; CDR3nt: TGCAGTGCTCAGATGTCCAGGCCGGAGACCCAGTACTTC
abundance: few; d_gene: .; v_gene: TRBV9; j_gene: TRBJ2-7; CDR3aa: CASSVATGSYEQYF; CDR3nt: TGTGCCAGCAGCGTAGCGACAGGCTCCTACGAGCAGTACTTC
abundance: .; d_gene: .; v_gene: TRBV6-5; j_gene: TRBJ1-5; CDR3aa: CASSYDYIGRINFSNQPQHF; CDR3nt: TGTGCCAGCAGTTACGATTACATCGGACGGATAAATTTTAGCAATCAGCCCCAGCATTTT
abundance: .; d_gene: .; v_gene: TRBV9; j_gene: TRBJ2-7; CDR3aa: CASSVGALIDEQYF; CDR3nt: TGTGCCAGCAGCGTCGGAGCGCTGATCGACGAGCAGTACTTC
abundance: few; d_gene: .; v_gene: TRBV5-6; j_gene: TRBJ1-4; CDR3aa: CASSFGQGSEKLFF; CDR3nt: TGTGCCAGCAGCTTTGGTCAGGGGAGCGAAAAACTGTTTTTT
abundance: few; d_gene: TRBD1; v_gene: TRBV7-8; j_gene: TRBJ1-2; CDR3aa: CASSLGQGVAGYTF; CDR3nt: TGTGCCAGCAGCTTAGGACAGGGGGTTGCTGGCTACACCTTC
abundance: .; d_gene: .; v_gene: TRBV12-3/TRBV12-4; j_gene: TRBJ2-1; CDR3aa: CATEGNEQFF; CDR3nt: TGTGCCACCGAGGGTAATGAGCAGTTCTTC
abundance: .; d_gene: .; v_gene: TRBV10-3; j_gene: TRBJ2-5; CDR3aa: CAISVSVEETQYF; CDR3nt: TGTGCCATCAGTGTTTCCGTGGAAGAGACCCAGTACTTC
abundance: few; d_gene: TRBD2; v_gene: TRBV9; j_gene: TRBJ2-1; CDR3aa: CASSPRGSGANEQFF; CDR3nt: TGTGCCAGCAGCCCCCGGGGTAGCGGGGCCAATGAGCAGTTCTTC
abundance: .; d_gene: .; v_gene: TRBV28; j_gene: TRBJ1-5; CDR3aa: CASSYLAGAGKFNQPQHF; CDR3nt: TGTGCCAGCAGTTACCTAGCGGGGGCAGGGAAGTTCAATCAGCCCCAGCATTTT
abundance: .; d_gene: TRBD1; v_gene: TRBV7-2; j_gene: TRBJ1-2; CDR3aa: CASSAQGGRANYGYTF; CDR3nt: TGTGCCAGCAGCGCCCAGGGGGGAAGGGCTAACTATGGCTACACCTTC
abundance: .; d_gene: TRBD2; v_gene: TRBV4-2; j_gene: TRBJ2-5; CDR3aa: CASSQDGASGGQETQYF; CDR3nt: TGTGCCAGCAGCCAAGATGGGGCTAGCGGGGGCCAAGAGACCCAGTACTTC
abundance: .; d_gene: .; v_gene: TRBV7-3; j_gene: TRBJ2-1; CDR3aa: CASSFRAQDHSYNEQFF; CDR3nt: TGTGCCAGCAGTTTCCGGGCACAGGACCACTCCTACAATGAGCAGTTCTTC
abundance: few; d_gene: .; v_gene: TRBV7-9; j_gene: TRBJ2-7; CDR3aa: CACSPSGYEQYF; CDR3nt: TGTGCCTGCAGCCCCTCAGGCTACGAGCAGTACTTC
abundance: .; d_gene: .; v_gene: TRBV5-1; j_gene: TRBJ2-3; CDR3aa: CASSLDPTIRADTQYF; CDR3nt: TGCGCCAGCAGCTTGGATCCTACAATTAGGGCAGATACGCAGTATTTT
abundance: .; d_gene: TRBD2; v_gene: TRBV6-4; j_gene: TRBJ2-3; CDR3aa: CASSVSSGSTDTQYF; CDR3nt: TGTGCCAGCAGTGTTAGTAGCGGGAGCACAGATACGCAGTATTTT
abundance: few; d_gene: .; v_gene: TRBV7-9; j_gene: TRBJ2-7; CDR3aa: CASSLGYSGSYEQYF; CDR3nt: TGTGCCAGCAGCTTAGGGTATTCGGGGAGCTACGAGCAGTACTTC
abundance: .; d_gene: TRBD1; v_gene: TRBV29-1; j_gene: TRBJ2-7; CDR3aa: CSATGTGGYEQYF; CDR3nt: TGCAGCGCGACCGGGACAGGGGGCTACGAGCAGTACTTC
abundance: .; d_gene: TRBD2; v_gene: TRBV5-1; j_gene: TRBJ2-7; CDR3aa: CASRKGTSGNYEQYF; CDR3nt: TGCGCCAGCAGAAAAGGGACTAGCGGGAACTACGAGCAGTACTTC
abundance: .; d_gene: TRBD2; v_gene: TRBV2; j_gene: TRBJ2-3; CDR3aa: CASRGLAESDTQYF; CDR3nt: TGTGCCAGCAGGGGACTAGCGGAGTCAGATACGCAGTATTTT
abundance: .; d_gene: .; v_gene: TRBV18; j_gene: TRBJ2-7; CDR3aa: CASSPGGSPYEQYF; CDR3nt: TGTGCCAGCTCACCAGGAGGGAGTCCTTACGAGCAGTACTTC
abundance: .; d_gene: .; v_gene: TRBV6-2/TRBV6-3; j_gene: TRBJ2-7; CDR3aa: CASSYSRLSYEQYF; CDR3nt: TGTGCCAGCAGTTACTCGAGACTATCCTACGAGCAGTACTTC
abundance: .; d_gene: .; v_gene: TRBV12-3/TRBV12-4; j_gene: TRBJ2-1; CDR3aa: CASSFEDYAFHEQFF; CDR3nt: TGTGCCAGCAGTTTTGAAGACTATGCTTTCCATGAGCAGTTCTTC
abundance: .; d_gene: .; v_gene: TRBV5-5; j_gene: TRBJ2-6; CDR3aa: CASRPGLNSGANVLTF; CDR3nt: TGTGCCAGCAGACCCGGACTGAACTCTGGGGCCAACGTCCTGACTTTC
abundance: .; d_gene: .; v_gene: TRBV20-1; j_gene: TRBJ1-2; CDR3aa: CSASFQETYGYTF; CDR3nt: TGCAGTGCTAGTTTTCAGGAAACCTATGGCTACACCTTC
abundance: .; d_gene: .; v_gene: TRBV27; j_gene: TRBJ1-5; CDR3aa: CASSFDPYSNQPQHF; CDR3nt: TGTGCCAGCAGTTTCGACCCTTATAGCAATCAGCCCCAGCATTTT
abundance: .; d_gene: .; v_gene: TRBV20-1; j_gene: TRBJ2-1; CDR3aa: CSARAWTSLSSYNEQFF; CDR3nt: TGCAGTGCTAGAGCTTGGACTTCGTTGAGCTCCTACAATGAGCAGTTCTTC
abundance: .; d_gene: TRBD1; v_gene: TRBV7-2; j_gene: TRBJ2-7; CDR3aa: CASSPPRGLSYEQYF; CDR3nt: TGTGCCAGCAGCCCCCCCAGGGGGCTATCCTACGAGCAGTACTTC
abundance: .; d_gene: TRBD1; v_gene: TRBV7-3; j_gene: TRBJ1-2; CDR3aa: CASSPMGTDYGYTF; CDR3nt: TGTGCCAGCAGCCCGATGGGGACAGACTATGGCTACACCTTC
abundance: .; d_gene: .; v_gene: TRBV10-3; j_gene: TRBJ1-1; CDR3aa: CAISGGGWSESTEAFF; CDR3nt: TGTGCCATCAGTGGCGGGGGGTGGAGCGAGTCCACTGAAGCTTTCTTT
abundance: .; d_gene: TRBD2; v_gene: TRBV27; j_gene: TRBJ2-3; CDR3aa: CASSPGLAGGATQYF; CDR3nt: TGTGCCAGCAGCCCTGGACTAGCGGGAGGAGCTACGCAGTATTTT
abundance: .; d_gene: TRBD2; v_gene: TRBV12-3/TRBV12-4; j_gene: TRBJ2-3; CDR3aa: CASRDRGGLAGSTDTQYF; CDR3nt: TGTGCCAGCAGGGACAGGGGAGGACTAGCGGGAAGCACAGATACGCAGTATTTT
abundance: .; d_gene: .; v_gene: TRBV24-1; j_gene: TRBJ1-1; CDR3aa: CATRDGMNTEAFF; CDR3nt: TGTGCCACCAGGGACGGCATGAACACTGAAGCTTTCTTT
abundance: few; d_gene: .; v_gene: TRBV7-9; j_gene: TRBJ1-4; CDR3aa: CASSLRGADNEKLFF; CDR3nt: TGTGCCAGCAGCTTAAGGGGGGCCGATAATGAAAAGCTGTTTTTT
abundance: .; d_gene: TRBD2; v_gene: TRBV10-3; j_gene: TRBJ2-3; CDR3aa: CAISKLGASGEVDTQYF; CDR3nt: TGTGCCATCAGTAAACTCGGGGCTAGCGGCGAGGTGGATACGCAGTATTTT
abundance: .; d_gene: TRBD2; v_gene: TRBV5-1; j_gene: TRBJ2-1; CDR3aa: CASSLVAGNYNEQFF; CDR3nt: TGCGCCAGCAGCTTGGTAGCGGGAAACTACAATGAGCAGTTCTTC
abundance: .; d_gene: TRBD1; v_gene: TRBV10-3; j_gene: TRBJ2-7; CDR3aa: CAISGGTGGTYEQYF; CDR3nt: TGTGCCATCAGCGGGGGGACAGGGGGCACCTACGAGCAGTACTTC
abundance: once; d_gene: .; v_gene: TRBV20-1; j_gene: TRBJ2-5; CDR3aa: CSARAPFGMETQYF; CDR3nt: TGCAGTGCTAGAGCTCCCTTCGGGATGGAGACCCAGTACTTC
abundance: .; d_gene: TRBD2; v_gene: TRBV20-1; j_gene: TRBJ2-7; CDR3aa: CSARDGTGGEQYF; CDR3nt: TGCAGTGCTAGGGACGGCACGGGGGGCGAGCAGTACTTC
abundance: few; d_gene: .; v_gene: TRBV20-1; j_gene: TRBJ2-3; CDR3aa: CSAPRGAQDTQYF; CDR3nt: TGCAGTGCTCCCCGGGGGGCACAAGATACGCAGTATTTT
abundance: .; d_gene: .; v_gene: TRBV7-3; j_gene: TRBJ2-5; CDR3aa: CASTVRSDSLTYNEQYF; CDR3nt: TGTGCCAGCACCGTCAGATCGGACTCCCTTACCTACAATGAGCAGTACTTC
abundance: .; d_gene: TRBD1; v_gene: TRBV20-1; j_gene: TRBJ1-5; CDR3aa: CSARDRTGVQPQHF; CDR3nt: TGCAGTGCTAGAGACAGAACAGGGGTTCAGCCCCAGCATTTT
abundance: .; d_gene: .; v_gene: TRBV5-1; j_gene: TRBJ1-1; CDR3aa: CASSLDWGAGDTEAFF; CDR3nt: TGCGCCAGCAGCTTGGATTGGGGCGCGGGGGACACTGAAGCTTTCTTT
abundance: .; d_gene: TRBD2; v_gene: TRBV2; j_gene: TRBJ2-1; CDR3aa: CASPPASGSGDEQFF; CDR3nt: TGTGCCAGCCCTCCGGCGAGCGGGAGTGGCGATGAGCAGTTCTTC
abundance: few; d_gene: .; v_gene: TRBV12-3/TRBV12-4; j_gene: TRBJ2-4; CDR3aa: CASSFPGAENIQYF; CDR3nt: TGTGCCAGCAGTTTCCCAGGGGCCGAGAACATTCAGTACTTC
abundance: .; d_gene: .; v_gene: TRBV20-1; j_gene: TRBJ1-2; CDR3aa: CSASDPALGYTF; CDR3nt: TGCAGTGCTAGCGATCCGGCCTTAGGCTACACCTTC
abundance: .; d_gene: TRBD1; v_gene: TRBV3-1; j_gene: TRBJ1-5; CDR3aa: CASSQGGTGYQPQHF; CDR3nt: TGTGCCAGCAGCCAAGGTGGGACAGGCTATCAGCCCCAGCATTTT